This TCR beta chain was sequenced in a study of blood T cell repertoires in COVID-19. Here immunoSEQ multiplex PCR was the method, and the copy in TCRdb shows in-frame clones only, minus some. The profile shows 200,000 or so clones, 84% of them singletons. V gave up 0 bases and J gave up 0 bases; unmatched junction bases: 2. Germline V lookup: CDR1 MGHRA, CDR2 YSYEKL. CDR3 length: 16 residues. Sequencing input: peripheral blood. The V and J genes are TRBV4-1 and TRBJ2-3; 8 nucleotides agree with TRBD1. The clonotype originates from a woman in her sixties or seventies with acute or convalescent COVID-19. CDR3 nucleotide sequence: TGCGCCAGCAGCCAAGATAGGACAGGGAGCACAGATACGCAGTATTTT. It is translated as CASSQDRTGSTDTQYF.